There are many counts of the clone carrying this T cell receptor (beta chain). Antigen unknown. The data derive from a study of CD8 T cells in ankylosing spondylitis. Study-level results: The clones that were linked to disease were reported to be significantly enriched in matched synovial fluid samples from ankylosing spondylitis patients. As for the disease-linked clones, they showed a CD8+ phenotype and occurred at relatively low frequencies in peripheral blood.

It was by quantitative 5'-RACE with molecular barcodes that TCR beta libraries were made. One entry per CDR3 protein results from TCRdb running MiXCR on the 5' RACE reads. In the table there are about 250,000 distinct CDR3 sequences, more than 20% of which are singletons. The CDR3 contains 14 residues. Per the germline V gene, CDR1 is DFQATT and CDR2 is SNEGSKA (reference sequence). V shed 2 bases, J shed 2 bases, and the junction held 5 bases outside the gene matches. This receptor was taken from a male donor with ankylosing spondylitis or in good health (not recorded which). The specimen sequenced was blood, either unsorted or a sorted T cell fraction (not recorded which). V gene TRBV20-1 combines with J gene TRBJ2-7, with TRBD1 matching 8 bases. The CDR3 nucleotides read TGCAGTGCTAGATCTACAGGGGGGCCCTACGAGCAGTACTTC. It encodes CSARSTGGPYEQYF.